The 5 T cell receptor beta chains below were found in one sample sequenced in a study of response to subunit inactivated influenza vaccine. TCRdb called the RT-PCR reads again in MiXCR, with one record for every CDR3 protein. The sample has over 750,000 distinct CDR3 sequences, over 20% seen once. The starting material was PBMCs from blood, obtained around 5 days after vaccination. Receptors originate from a man aged 50-60 years who received an inactivated influenza vaccine.

The rearrangement links TRBV6-1 to TRBJ1-5; tentatively, D is TRBD1 (5 bases). Germline CDR1 reads MNHNS; CDR2 reads SASEGT. The CDR3 loop spans 15 amino acids. V dropped 3 bases and J dropped 4 bases, with 13 bases sitting between them. CDR3 coding DNA: TGTGCCAGCAGTGAGTGGGGGAGGGATAATCAGCCCCAGCATTTT. Translating it yields CASSEWGRDNQPQHF.

V gene TRBV5-1 combines with J gene TRBJ2-1; no clear D. This CDR3 contains 13 residues. V was pared by 0 bases and J by 7 bases, with 8 bases between. Germline lookup yields CDR1 SGHRS and CDR2 YFSETQ. The CDR3 protein is CASSLERRNEQFF. DNA for the CDR3: TGCGCCAGCAGCTTGGAACGCCGGAATGAGCAGTTCTTC. The full variable domain, rest sourced from reference TRBV5-1 and TRBJ2-1, is KAGVTQTPRYLIKTRGQQVTLSCSPISGHRSVSWYQQTPGQGLQFLFEYFSETQRNKGNFPGRFSGRQFSNSRSEMNVSTLELGDSALYLCASSLERRNEQFFGPGTRLTVL.

The CDR3 is CASKRRTDSLNTEAFF. DNA of the CDR3: TGTGCCAGCAAACGTCGGACCGACAGCTTGAACACTGAAGCTTTCTTT. This chain connects TRBV6-1 to TRBJ1-1; a weak D match, TRBD1 (5 bases). The V end lost 7 bases, the J end lost 0 bases, and 18 bases lay between the germline ends. Looked up from germline, CDR1 is MNHNS and CDR2 is SASEGT. This CDR3 spans 16 amino acids.

The chain couples TRBV6-5 to TRBJ2-5; TRBD1 is a possible D gene (6 bases). The length of the CDR3 is 15 residues. Germline V CDR1 and CDR2: MNHEY, SVGAGI. Trimming stripped 2 bases from V and 5 bases from J, with 15 bases between. The CDR3 reads CASSYTTGSRETQYF. CDR3 coding DNA: TGTGCCAGCAGTTACACAACAGGGTCAAGGGAGACCCAGTACTTC.

This clonotype was found a few times. This chain joins TRBV6-6 and TRBJ1-6, with D unclear. The CDR3 contains 13 residues. CDR1 is MNHNY and CDR2 is SVGAGI in the germline V gene (reference sequence). V was clipped by 6 bases and J by 10 bases, with 13 bases between them. The CDR3 sequence: CASSPREGSPLHF. The CDR3, as DNA: TGTGCCAGCAGCCCCCGGGAGGGCTCACCCCTCCACTTT.